What follows are 10 T cell receptor beta chains derived from one specimen sequenced in a study of blood T cells in healthy people across ages. A second PCR of about 7 to 11 cycles used a sample-barcoded 5' primer and a J-beta primer mix. TCRdb called the 5' RACE reads again in MiXCR, with one record for every CDR3 protein. The sample lists about 1,500,000 distinct CDR3 sequences, 42% occurring once. Input material: blood. The receptors come from a young woman in good health.

This chain joins TRBV7-8 and TRBJ2-3; D is tentatively TRBD1 or TRBD2 (7 bases each). This CDR3 region has 16 residues. Germline loops: CDR1 SGHVS, CDR2 FQNEAQ. V shed 5 bases and J shed 3 bases, with 18 bases lying between them. The CDR3 bases are TGTGCCAGCAGCGATTACCAGGGGGGGACTACAGATACGCAGTATTTT. Its protein product is CASSDYQGGTTDTQYF.

This clonotype has just a few counts. J is TRBJ2-3 and V is TRBV2; 10 bases line up with TRBD2. There are 15 residues in the CDR3. V shed 6 bases, J shed 11 bases, and the junction held 14 bases outside the gene matches. Per germline, CDR1 SNHLY and CDR2 FYNNEI. DNA for the CDR3: TGTGCCAGCAGCACTCTAGCGGGGGCGGGGGATCTGCAGTATTTT. Its translation is CASSTLAGAGDLQYF. The whole variable domain, remainder taken from reference TRBV2 and TRBJ2-3, is EPEVTQTPSHQVTQMGQEVILRCVPISNHLYFYWYRQILGQKVEFLVSFYNNEISEKSEIFDDQFSVERPDGSNFTLKIRSTKLEDSAMYFCASSTLAGAGDLQYFGPGTRLTVL.

V and J are TRBV6-1 and TRBJ1-1; TRBD1 is a possible D gene (6 bases). Germline assignment: CDR1 MNHNS and CDR2 SASEGT. Trimming shortened V by 8 bases and J by 5 bases, and 18 bases separated the two germline ends. The CDR3 has 14 amino acids. The DNA of the CDR3 is TGTGCCAGCGGTCGGGACAACGTAGGGACTGAAGCTTTCTTT. Translating gives CASGRDNVGTEAFF.

On this clonotype: At one end the junction does not follow the germline gene, possibly because of a read error. The chain uses TRBV9 and TRBJ2-3; D unresolved. Per germline, CDR1 SGDLS and CDR2 YYNGEE. The CDR3 covers 14 residues. CDR3 DNA sequence: TGTACCAGCAGCGTAGGTGACTTCACGAATACGCAGTATTTT. Its protein product is CTSSVGDFTNTQYF. Full variable domain (rest looked up from reference TRBV9 and TRBJ2-3): DSGVTQTPKHLITATGQRVTLRCSPRSGDLSVYWYQQSLDQGLQFLIQYYNGEERAKGNILERFSAQQFPDLHSELNLSSLELGDSALYFCTSSVGDFTNTQYFGPGTRLTVL.

A few counts support this clonotype. The V gene is TRBV4-1, the J gene TRBJ2-1; D ambiguous. Germline lookup yields CDR1 MGHRA and CDR2 YSYEKL. CDR3 length equals 15 residues. V lost 0 bases, J lost 0 bases, and 6 bases lay in between. The CDR3 here is CASSQDPISYNEQFF. CDR3 DNA sequence: TGCGCCAGCAGCCAAGATCCCATCTCCTACAATGAGCAGTTCTTC.

With respect to this clonotype: Compared with germline, one end of the junction differs, possibly owing to a read error. The rearrangement uses TRBV20-1 and TRBJ2-1; 7 bases agree with TRBD1. The CDR3 runs to 16 residues. The V gene's germline CDR1 is DFQATT and CDR2 SNEGSKA (reference sequence). The CDR3 sequence: CSARPRQGIQIDERFF. The DNA of the CDR3 is TGCAGTGCTAGACCTCGACAGGGTATCCAAATCGATGAGCGGTTCTTC.

The chain carries TRBV2 and TRBJ1-1; D not resolved. The germline V gene encodes CDR1 SNHLY and CDR2 FYNNEI. The V and J ends lost 4 bases and 0 bases respectively, with 21 bases between them. The CDR3 is 18 amino acids. CDR3 region: CASSAHPPGTLLNTEAFF. The CDR3 region has the DNA TGTGCCAGCAGTGCCCATCCTCCGGGAACCCTTTTGAACACTGAAGCTTTCTTT.

The chain combines TRBV20-1 with TRBJ2-3; 13 nucleotides agree with TRBD2. The CDR3 loop spans 16 amino acids. J gave up 6 bases and V 5 bases, and 11 bases lay outside the gene matches. From germline, CDR1 is DFQATT and CDR2 SNEGSKA (reference sequence). The CDR3: CSAGLAGASARDTQYF. DNA of the CDR3: TGCAGTGCTGGACTAGCGGGGGCCTCTGCACGGGATACGCAGTATTTT.

The rearrangement links TRBV9 to TRBJ2-3; D uncertain. This CDR3 has 19 amino acids. Trimming stripped 3 bases from V and 1 base from J, with 24 bases between. Per the germline V gene, CDR1 is SGDLS and CDR2 is YYNGEE. The CDR3 DNA reads TGTGCCAGCAGCGGACCACACAGACCGCAGGCTATTGGCACAGATACGCAGTATTTT. It codes for CASSGPHRPQAIGTDTQYF. Based on the CDR3 plus reference TRBV9 and TRBJ2-3, the full variable domain is DSGVTQTPKHLITATGQRVTLRCSPRSGDLSVYWYQQSLDQGLQFLIQYYNGEERAKGNILERFSAQQFPDLHSELNLSSLELGDSALYFCASSGPHRPQAIGTDTQYFGPGTRLTVL.

The chain combines TRBV6-1 with TRBJ2-7; 9 bases agree with TRBD2. The junction had 2 bases not matched to a gene; V was cut back by 4 bases and J by 4 bases. Germline CDR1 reads MNHNS; CDR2 reads SASEGT. This CDR3 spans 13 amino acids. The CDR3 DNA reads TGTGCCAGCAGTGGCGGGAGGGGTTACGAGCAGTACTTC. As protein: CASSGGRGYEQYF.